Listed below are T cell receptor beta chains from one sample, sequenced in a study of PD-L1 blockade in urothelial cancer. The assay was immunoSEQ multiplex PCR, and TCRdb's table has in-frame clones only and misses some. The sample records 95,000 or so clones, roughly 87% being singletons. The sample in question was PBMCs, obtained around atezolizumab (anti-PD-L1) treatment. These receptors were taken from a man in his fifties or sixties with urothelial cancer. CDR3s include the opening cysteine and the closing phenylalanine or tryptophan. The D gene is left open where the match is weak. Clone size is not always given. Where it is, it says once, few, many or a class for expanded clones.

>TRBV5-4|TRBJ1-6|NA|TRBD1
TGTGCCAGCAGCCAGGGACAGCTATTCAATTCACCCCTCCACTTT
CASSQGQLFNSPLHF
>TRBV7-3|TRBJ2-2|few|NA
TGTGCCAGCAGCTTTGGAGGCACCGGGGAGCTGTTTTTT
CASSFGGTGELFF
>TRBV7-3|TRBJ2-1|NA|TRBD2
TGTGCCAGCAGCTCCGCAGCGGGGAGCTCCTACAATGAGCAGTTCTTC
CASSSAAGSSYNEQFF
>TRBV7-9|TRBJ2-7|NA|TRBD2
TGTGCCAGCAGCGTTAGCGGGTGGGGCTCTGAGCAGTACTTC
CASSVSGWGSEQYF
>TRBV11-3|TRBJ1-4|NA|NA
TGTGCCAGCAGCCAACAGAAAAATGAAAAACTGTTTTTT
CASSQQKNEKLFF
>TRBV27|TRBJ2-7|NA|NA
TGTGCCAGCAGTTTGAGACTAGGTGGGTTAGAGCAGTACTTC
CASSLRLGGLEQYF
>TRBV28|TRBJ1-2|NA|TRBD1
TGTGCCAGCAACAGGGGTAACTATGGCTACACCTTC
CASNRGNYGYTF
>TRBV5-1|TRBJ2-3|NA|NA
TGCGCCAGCAGCTTGGAGCCGGGACACAACACAGATACGCAGTATTTT
CASSLEPGHNTDTQYF
>TRBV9|TRBJ1-1|NA|TRBD1
TGTGCCAGCAGCGTAGGATCAGGGGGCGGCACTGAAGCTTTCTTT
CASSVGSGGGTEAFF
>TRBV5-1|TRBJ2-5|NA|TRBD2
TGCGCCAGCAGCGTCGTACTAGCGGGAGTTGAGGAGACCCAGTACTTC
CASSVVLAGVEETQYF
>TRBV19|TRBJ2-7|NA|TRBD2
TGTGCCAGTAGTGAGACTAGCGGGAGTTCCTACGAGCAGTACTTC
CASSETSGSSYEQYF
>TRBV7-2|TRBJ2-5|NA|NA
TGTGCCAGCACCGGACTCAACCAAGAGACCCAGTACTTC
CASTGLNQETQYF
>TRBV4-1|TRBJ2-3|NA|TRBD2
TGCGCCAGCAGCCAATCTAGCGGGCTCACAGATACGCAGTATTTT
CASSQSSGLTDTQYF
>TRBV7-9|TRBJ2-4|NA|TRBD2
TGTGCCAGCAGCTTAGCGGGAGGGGAGACCAAAAACATTCAGTACTTC
CASSLAGGETKNIQYF
>TRBV7-6|TRBJ2-2|NA|TRBD2
TGTGCCAGCAGCTTAATTAGCGGGAGGGCGACCGGGGAGCTGTTTTTT
CASSLISGRATGELFF
>TRBV5-1|TRBJ2-1|NA|TRBD1
TGCGCCAGCAGCTTGATCCAGGGGGCTGGTGAGCAGTTCTTC
CASSLIQGAGEQFF
>TRBV4-2|TRBJ2-7|once|TRBD1
TGTGCCAGCAGTTACAGGGGGGTAGAAGAGCAGTACTTC
CASSYRGVEEQYF
>TRBV21-1|TRBJ2-6|NA|NA
TGTGCCAGCACCCCAGACTCTGGGGCCAACGTCCTGACTTTC
CASTPDSGANVLTF
>TRBV7-2|TRBJ2-5|NA|TRBD2
TGTGCCAGCAGCCAAACTAGCGGGCGAGGTGAGACCCAGTACTTC
CASSQTSGRGETQYF
>TRBV5-4|TRBJ2-3|NA|NA
TGTGCCAGCAGCTCAAAGAACAGGGTTGGAGATACGCAGTATTTT
CASSSKNRVGDTQYF
>TRBV5-4|TRBJ2-1|NA|TRBD1
TGTGCCAGCAGCTTTATAGGGGGCTCAAATGAGCAGTTCTTC
CASSFIGGSNEQFF
>TRBV7-9|TRBJ2-5|NA|NA
TGTGCCAGCAGCTCCGGACAGTTGTACCAAGAGACCCAGTACTTC
CASSSGQLYQETQYF
>TRBV7-3|TRBJ2-1|NA|TRBD2
TGTGCCAGCAGCTTAGGGACTAGTAGATATGAGCAGTTCTTC
CASSLGTSRYEQFF
>TRBV6-1|TRBJ1-1|NA|TRBD1
TGTGCCAGCAAGACCGGGACAGGGGGTCAGACTGAAGCTTTCTTT
CASKTGTGGQTEAFF
>TRBV6-5|TRBJ1-4|NA|TRBD1
TGTGCCAGCAGTCACAGGGGTTGGGGTGAAAAACTGTTTTTT
CASSHRGWGEKLFF
>TRBV11-2|TRBJ2-5|once|TRBD1
TGTGCCAGCAGCTTAGCTGGGACAGGGTTCCAAGAGACCCAGTACTTC
CASSLAGTGFQETQYF
>TRBV6-1|TRBJ2-7|NA|NA
TGTGCCAGCGAGAGGCCCCCGCAGGGGACCTACGAGCAGTACTTC
CASERPPQGTYEQYF
>TRBV7-9|TRBJ2-2|NA|TRBD1
TGTGCCAGCATCCCCGGACAGGGGGCAATCGGGGAGCTGTTTTTT
CASIPGQGAIGELFF
>TRBV5-4|TRBJ2-2|NA|NA
TGTGCCAGCAGCTCAGAGCCTGGGGTCCGGGGAGACACCGGGGAGCTGTTTTTT
CASSSEPGVRGDTGELFF
>TRBV6-5|TRBJ2-7|NA|TRBD2
TGTGCCAGCAGTTACTTATCGGGGGGGGAGCCCGAGCAGTACTTC
CASSYLSGGEPEQYF
>TRBV9|TRBJ2-7|NA|NA
TGTGCCAGCAGCGTAGGGGCACGGGGAGCCTACGAGCAGTACTTC
CASSVGARGAYEQYF